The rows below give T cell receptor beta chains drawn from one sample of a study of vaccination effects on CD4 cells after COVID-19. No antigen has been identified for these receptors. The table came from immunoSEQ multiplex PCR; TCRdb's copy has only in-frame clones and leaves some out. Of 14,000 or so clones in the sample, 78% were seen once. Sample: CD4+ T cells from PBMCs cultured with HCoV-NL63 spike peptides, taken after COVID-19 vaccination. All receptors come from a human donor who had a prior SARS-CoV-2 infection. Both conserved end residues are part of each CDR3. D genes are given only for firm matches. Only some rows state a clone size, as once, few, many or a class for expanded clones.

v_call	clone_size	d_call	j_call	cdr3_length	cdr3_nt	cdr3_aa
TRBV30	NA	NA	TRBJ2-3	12	TGTGCCTGGAGTGACTTAACAGATACGCAGTATTTT	CAWSDLTDTQYF
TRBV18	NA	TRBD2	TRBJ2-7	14	TGTGCCAGCTCACCAGGGACTAGCAGCGACGAGCAGTACTTC	CASSPGTSSDEQYF
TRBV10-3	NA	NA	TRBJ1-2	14	TGTGCCATAGGGGCAGGGGACGCTAACTATGGCTACACCTTC	CAIGAGDANYGYTF
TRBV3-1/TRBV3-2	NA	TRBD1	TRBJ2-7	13	TGTGCCAGTGGACCGACAGGGACCTACGAGCAGTACTTC	CASGPTGTYEQYF
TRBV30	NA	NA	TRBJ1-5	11	TGTGCCTGGAGCTCAGGTCAGCCCCAGCATTTT	CAWSSGQPQHF
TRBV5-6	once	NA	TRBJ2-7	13	TGTGCCAGCAGCTTGTCTCAGTTCTACGAGCAGTACTTC	CASSLSQFYEQYF
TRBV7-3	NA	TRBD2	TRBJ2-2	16	TGTGCCAGCAGCTTACAGAGTAGCGGGAATAACGGGGAGCTGTTTTTT	CASSLQSSGNNGELFF
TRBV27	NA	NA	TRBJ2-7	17	TGTGCCAGCAGTTTAGGCCCTGACCCAGGATCCGGCTACGAGCAGTACTTC	CASSLGPDPGSGYEQYF
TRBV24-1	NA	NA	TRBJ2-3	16	TGTGCCACCAGTGATCCAAATGGACAGACCACAGATACGCAGTATTTT	CATSDPNGQTTDTQYF
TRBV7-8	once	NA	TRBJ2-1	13	TGTGCCAGCAGCTTAGGGACCAAGAATGAGCAGTTCTTC	CASSLGTKNEQFF
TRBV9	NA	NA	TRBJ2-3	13	TGTGCCAGCAGCGCCGGACTAACAGATACGCAGTATTTT	CASSAGLTDTQYF
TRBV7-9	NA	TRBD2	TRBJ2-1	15	TGTGCCAGCAAGATCCTTTTAGCGGGGGACAATGAGCAGTTCTTC	CASKILLAGDNEQFF
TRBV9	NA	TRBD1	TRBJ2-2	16	TGTGCCAGCAGCGTAGGGACAGGGCAGGACACCGGGGAGCTGTTTTTT	CASSVGTGQDTGELFF
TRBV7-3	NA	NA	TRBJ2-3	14	TGTGCCAGCAGCTCCACCGACTCCACAGATACGCAGTATTTT	CASSSTDSTDTQYF
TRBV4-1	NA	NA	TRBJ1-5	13	TGCGCCAGCAGCCAAGTGGTGGATCAGCCCCAGCATTTT	CASSQVVDQPQHF
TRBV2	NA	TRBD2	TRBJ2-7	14	TGTGCCAGCAGTCGAGGACTAGCGGGACGAGAGCAGTACTTC	CASSRGLAGREQYF
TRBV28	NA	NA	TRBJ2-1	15	TGTGCCAGCTGCACACCGCCTAGCTCCTACAATGAGCAGTTCTTC	CASCTPPSSYNEQFF
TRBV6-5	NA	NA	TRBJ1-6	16	TGTGCCAGCAGTTACACTGGTACAGGGTTCGGTTCACCCCTCCACTTT	CASSYTGTGFGSPLHF
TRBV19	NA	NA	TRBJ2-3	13	TGTGCCAGTAGGGTCATGGTCGGAGATACGCAGTATTTT	CASRVMVGDTQYF
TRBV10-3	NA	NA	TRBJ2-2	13	TGTGCCATCAGTGAGTGGGGGCCCGGGGAGCTGTTTTTT	CAISEWGPGELFF
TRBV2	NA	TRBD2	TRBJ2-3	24	TGTGCCAGCAGTGTAAACCGGGACAGGACTATATTTAGCGGGAGGGCCAGTTCCTCAGATACGCAGTATTTT	CASSVNRDRTIFSGRASSSDTQYF
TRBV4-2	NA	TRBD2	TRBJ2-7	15	TGTGCCAGCAGCCAGCTACTAGCGGGGGGCTACGAGCAGTACTTC	CASSQLLAGGYEQYF
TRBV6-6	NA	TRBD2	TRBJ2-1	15	TGTGCCAGCAGTTACGGCACTAGCGGTCACAATGAGCAGTTCTTC	CASSYGTSGHNEQFF
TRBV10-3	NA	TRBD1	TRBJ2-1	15	TGTGCCATCAATGACAGGGCAAGCTCCTACAATGAGCAGTTCTTC	CAINDRASSYNEQFF
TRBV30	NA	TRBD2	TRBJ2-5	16	TGTGCCTGGAGTCCCGGACTAGCGGGGCAGGGGGAGACCCAGTACTTC	CAWSPGLAGQGETQYF
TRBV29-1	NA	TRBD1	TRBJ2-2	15	TGCAGCGCATCCGGGACAGGGGGCTGGACCGGGGAGCTGTTTTTT	CSASGTGGWTGELFF
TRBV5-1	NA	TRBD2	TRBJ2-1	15	TGCGCCAGCAGCTTGGGGGGGACTAGCGGGGTCGAGCAGTTCTTC	CASSLGGTSGVEQFF
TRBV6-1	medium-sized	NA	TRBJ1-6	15	TGTGCCAGCAGTGAGCAGACAAAAGGGACGACACCCCTCCACTTT	CASSEQTKGTTPLHF
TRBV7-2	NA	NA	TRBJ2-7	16	TGTGCCAGCAGCTGGAAGTTAGGACTAACCCCCTACGAGCAGTACTTC	CASSWKLGLTPYEQYF
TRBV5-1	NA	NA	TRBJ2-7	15	TGCGCCAGCAGCTTGGGGGATGGGTGGACCTACGAGCAGTACTTC	CASSLGDGWTYEQYF
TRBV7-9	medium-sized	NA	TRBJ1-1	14	TGTGCCAGCAGCTTCCGCTCACCGAACACTGAAGCTTTCTTT	CASSFRSPNTEAFF
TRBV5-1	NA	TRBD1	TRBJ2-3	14	TGCGCCAGCAGCTTGACGGGACAGGGAGGGACGCAGTATTTT	CASSLTGQGGTQYF
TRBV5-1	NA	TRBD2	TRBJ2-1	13	TGCGCCAGCAGCCGGGGGGGAGCCAATGAGCAGTTCTTC	CASSRGGANEQFF
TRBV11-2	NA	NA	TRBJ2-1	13	TGTGCCAGCAGTTCAGCCAGGGACAATGAGCAGTTCTTC	CASSSARDNEQFF
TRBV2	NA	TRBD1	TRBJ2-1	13	TGTGCCAGCGGGGACAGCTCCTACAATGAGCAGTTCTTC	CASGDSSYNEQFF
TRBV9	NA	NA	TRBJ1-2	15	TGTGCCAGCAGCGTAGGTCAGGGAGCTAACTATGGCTACACCTTC	CASSVGQGANYGYTF